This paragraph reports one T cell receptor beta chain. Antigen specificity is unknown. These data belong to a study of OX40 agonist ivuxolimab in advanced cancers. Overall study findings and caveats: Normalized T-cell clonal expansion was also low in some nonresponders.

Only in-frame clones appear in the TCRdb table, and some are missing; sequencing was by immunoSEQ multiplex PCR. The table records some 15,000 clones, around four fifths of them present only once. Sampling times: baseline, cycle 4 day 1, cycle 7 day 1. This TCR was sampled from an adult with an advanced solid tumor such as melanoma, head and neck, liver or kidney cancer. The sequencing used CD4+ or CD8+ T cells sorted from blood, collected in a trial of the OX40 agonist ivuxolimab.

This CDR3 reads CASSLEGTSGLYNEQFF. The CDR3, as DNA: TGTGCCAGCAGCTTAGAGGGGACTAGCGGGCTATACAATGAGCAGTTCTTC. The J gene is TRBJ2-1, the V gene TRBV7-2; TRBD2 matches 12 bases. V lost 1 base to trimming and J lost 4 bases; unmatched junction nucleotides: 5. The CDR3 extends over 17 amino acids. CDR1 is SGHTA and CDR2 is FQGNSA in the germline V gene. The variable domain in full, with the rest retrieved from reference TRBV7-2 and TRBJ2-1, is GAGVSQSPSNKVTEKGKDVELRCDPISGHTALYWYRQSLGQGLEFLIYFQGNSAPDKSGLPSDRFSAERTGGSVSTLTIQRTQQEDSAVYLCASSLEGTSGLYNEQFFGPGTRLTVL.